The entry that follows covers one T cell receptor (beta chain) sequence. These data come from a study of technical replicates of blood from several donors. V gave up 4 bases and J gave up 2 bases, with 8 bases separating them. Looked up from germline, CDR1 is MGHDK and CDR2 is SYGVNS. There are 13 residues in the CDR3. TCRdb's table, derived via immunoSEQ multiplex PCR, lists solely in-frame clones and lacks some. Of approximately 100,000 clones in the sample, 96% are singletons; the top ten hold 0.2% to 0.25%. Material: T cells isolated from PBMCs. The V call is TRBV25-1, the J call TRBJ1-2, with D unclear. This clonotype was sampled from a human donor in good health. The CDR3 DNA follows: TGTGCCAGCAGTGTAGACTCAAACTATGGCTACACCTTC. Translating gives CASSVDSNYGYTF.